This TCR beta chain was documented in a study of blood T cells in healthy people across ages. A sample-barcoded 5' primer and a J-beta primer mix were used in a second PCR of roughly 7 to 11 cycles. Each CDR3 protein gets one entry after TCRdb re-called the 5' RACE reads with MiXCR. The sample lists approximately 940,000 distinct CDR3 sequences, around 48% occurring once. This CDR3 region has 14 residues. V was trimmed by 3 bases and J by 5 bases, leaving 12 bases between them. RNA extraction gave at least 5 micrograms of total RNA per sample. This TCR was recovered from a man in his thirties or forties in good health. The sequenced sample was blood. The chain recombines TRBV12-3 or TRBV12-4 with TRBJ2-3; tentative D call: TRBD2 (6 bases). CDR3 sequence reads: CASSFTLGGDTQYF. The CDR3 DNA sequence: TGTGCCAGCAGTTTTACGTTGGGGGGAGATACGCAGTATTTT.